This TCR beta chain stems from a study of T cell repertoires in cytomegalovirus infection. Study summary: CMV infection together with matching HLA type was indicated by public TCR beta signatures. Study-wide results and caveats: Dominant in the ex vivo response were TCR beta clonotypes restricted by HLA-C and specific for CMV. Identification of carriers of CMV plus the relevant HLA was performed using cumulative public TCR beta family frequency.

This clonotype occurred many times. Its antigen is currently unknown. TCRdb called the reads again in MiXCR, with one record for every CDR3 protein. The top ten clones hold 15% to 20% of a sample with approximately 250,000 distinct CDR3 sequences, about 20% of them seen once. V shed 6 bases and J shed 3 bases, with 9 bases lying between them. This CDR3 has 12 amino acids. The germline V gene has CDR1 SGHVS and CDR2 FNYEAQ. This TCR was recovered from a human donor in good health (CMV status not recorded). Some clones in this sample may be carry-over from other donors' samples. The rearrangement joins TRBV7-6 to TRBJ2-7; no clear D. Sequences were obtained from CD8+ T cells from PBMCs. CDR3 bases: TGTGCCAGCAGGGGCATGGGCTACGAGCAGTACTTC. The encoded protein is CASRGMGYEQYF. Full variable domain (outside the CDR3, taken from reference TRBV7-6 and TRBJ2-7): GAGVSQSPRYKVTKRGQDVALRCDPISGHVSLYWYRQALGQGPEFLTYFNYEAQQDKSGLPNDRFSAERPEGSISTLTIQRTEQRDSAMYRCASRGMGYEQYFGPGTRLTVT.